The rows below give T cell receptor beta chains drawn from one sample of a study of radiotherapy plus CTLA-4 blockade in lung cancer. Method: immunoSEQ multiplex PCR; TCRdb's copy keeps in-frame clones and lacks some. The top ten hold about 25% of the sample, which has nearly 95,000 clones, approximately 78% seen once. Sequences were derived from peripheral blood, sampled from a patient treated with radiotherapy plus ipilimumab. These receptors all come from a human donor with non-small cell lung cancer that progressed on radiotherapy plus ipilimumab. Both conserved end residues are part of each CDR3. D genes are given only for firm matches. Expanded clones get a size class; other rows say once, few or many, or leave the size out.

.	TRBV5-4	TRBJ2-7	.	CASSLSGGQGVYEQYF	TGTGCCAGCAGCTTGAGCGGGGGACAGGGTGTTTACGAGCAGTACTTC
.	TRBV7-2	TRBJ2-2	.	CASSQQQGGLGELFF	TGTGCCAGCAGCCAGCAGCAGGGGGGTCTCGGGGAGCTGTTTTTT
.	TRBV2	TRBJ2-5	.	CAIKWGGAGEGQETQYF	TGTGCCATCAAGTGGGGGGGGGCGGGAGAGGGCCAAGAGACCCAGTACTTC
TRBD1	TRBV5-4	TRBJ1-2	.	CASSPSDRGSYGYTF	TGTGCCAGCAGCCCGTCGGACAGGGGGAGCTATGGCTACACCTTC
TRBD1	TRBV28	TRBJ2-4	.	CASSPPGQGAKNIQYF	TGTGCCAGCAGTCCCCCGGGACAGGGGGCCAAAAACATTCAGTACTTC
.	TRBV28	TRBJ1-1	.	CASSLGIGKGHTEAFF	TGTGCCAGCAGTTTAGGGATTGGGAAAGGGCACACTGAAGCTTTCTTT
TRBD2	TRBV28	TRBJ2-1	once	CASSFRPTSGSYNEQFF	TGTGCCAGCAGTTTTAGGCCCACTAGCGGCTCCTACAATGAGCAGTTCTTC
.	TRBV6-5	TRBJ1-5	.	CASSYSAGPQPQHF	TGTGCCAGCAGTTACTCGGCAGGGCCCCAGCCCCAGCATTTT
TRBD2	TRBV5-1	TRBJ2-1	.	CASSPGASGRLHEQFF	TGCGCCAGCAGCCCCGGGGCTAGCGGGAGGCTCCATGAGCAGTTCTTC
.	TRBV30	TRBJ1-4	.	CAWSAYRVGNEKLFF	TGTGCCTGGAGTGCGTACAGGGTGGGGAATGAAAAACTGTTTTTT
.	TRBV10-3	TRBJ1-2	.	CAISESGDYGYTF	TGTGCCATCAGTGAGTCGGGGGACTATGGCTACACCTTC
.	TRBV6-4	TRBJ2-3	.	CASSPQGGSDTQYF	TGTGCCAGCAGCCCCCAGGGGGGTTCAGATACGCAGTATTTT
TRBD2	TRBV2	TRBJ2-7	.	CASRREAPYEQYF	TGTGCCAGCAGGCGGGAGGCTCCCTACGAGCAGTACTTC
TRBD2	TRBV9	TRBJ2-3	.	CASSVNLAGAHTDTQYF	TGTGCCAGCAGCGTAAATCTAGCGGGTGCACACACAGATACGCAGTATTTT
.	TRBV21-1	TRBJ2-1	.	CASSKGWPSTVPPYNEQFF	TGTGCCAGCAGCAAAGGTTGGCCTTCGACGGTTCCCCCCTACAATGAGCAGTTCTTC
.	TRBV7-8	TRBJ1-1	.	CASSLGGQSEAFF	TGTGCCAGCAGCTTAGGCGGACAGAGTGAAGCTTTCTTT
.	TRBV7-9	TRBJ1-3	.	CASSPPTDSPGNTIYF	TGTGCCAGCAGCCCTCCCACCGACAGCCCTGGAAACACCATATATTTT
.	TRBV5-1	TRBJ2-2	.	CASSLLGLTNTGELFF	TGCGCCAGCAGCTTGTTAGGGCTAACGAACACCGGGGAGCTGTTTTTT
.	TRBV2	TRBJ1-3	.	CASSELFNSGNTIYF	TGTGCCAGCAGTGAATTGTTTAACTCTGGAAACACCATATATTTT
TRBD2	TRBV4-1	TRBJ2-3	.	CASSQLAGTSYTQYF	TGCGCCAGCAGCCAGCTAGCGGGGACCTCTTATACGCAGTATTTT
.	TRBV7-7	TRBJ2-5	.	CASSFQGWVQETQYF	TGTGCTAGCAGCTTTCAGGGGTGGGTCCAAGAGACCCAGTACTTC
TRBD2	TRBV30	TRBJ2-1	.	CAWWGSGRVYNEQFF	TGTGCCTGGTGGGGCAGCGGGAGGGTCTACAATGAGCAGTTCTTC